Listed below are T cell receptor beta chains from one sample, sequenced in a study of T cell responses to AZD1222 COVID-19 vaccine. Profiling relied on immunoSEQ multiplex PCR, and the TCRdb table lists in-frame clones only, not all of them. The sample has 100,000 or so clones, 85% to 90% seen once. Sequencing used peripheral blood, obtained 28 days after the second AZD1222 dose. These receptors came from an adult who received the AZD1222 COVID-19 vaccine. Each CDR3 is given with its conserved first and last residue. Fields, in order: V gene, J gene, D gene, clone size, CDR3 DNA, CDR3 protein. The D gene is left open where the match is weak. Rows give clone size only sometimes, using once, few, many, or a class for an expanded clone.

TRBV5-1	TRBJ2-1	.	.	TGCGCCAGCAGCTTGGCCACCGGGAGCTCCTACAATGAGCAGTTCTTC	CASSLATGSSYNEQFF
TRBV5-1	TRBJ2-3	.	.	TGCGCCAGCAGCCCGGCCTTGGGCGGGATGAGCACAGATACGCAGTATTTT	CASSPALGGMSTDTQYF
TRBV6-5	TRBJ1-2	TRBD1	.	TGTGCCAGCAGGGACAGGGGGCATCCCTATGGCTACACCTTC	CASRDRGHPYGYTF
TRBV4-3	TRBJ1-2	TRBD1	.	TGCGCCAGCAGCGAACGGACAGGGGGGGGCCCTTATGGCTACACCTTC	CASSERTGGGPYGYTF
TRBV7-8	TRBJ2-7	.	.	TGTGCCAGCAGCTTAGTCGAGGGGACCCCCTCCTACGAGCAGTACTTC	CASSLVEGTPSYEQYF
TRBV27	TRBJ2-2	.	.	TGTGCCAGCGGCTCGGGGCAGACAGCGAACACCGGGGAGCTGTTTTTT	CASGSGQTANTGELFF
TRBV3-1/TRBV3-2	TRBJ1-4	.	.	TGTGCCAGCAGCCTATCCGGGGCAGTCCAATCTCGTGAAAAACTGTTTTTT	CASSLSGAVQSREKLFF
TRBV19	TRBJ2-7	.	.	TGTGCCAGTAGCCGACTAGTAGGCGAGCAGTACTTC	CASSRLVGEQYF
TRBV28	TRBJ2-7	.	.	TGTGCCAGCAGTTTTACGGAAGTGAACTACGAGCAGTACTTC	CASSFTEVNYEQYF
TRBV5-1	TRBJ2-1	TRBD1	.	TGCGCCAGCAGCTTGGTTACCGGGACAGGGGACTACAATGAGCAGTTCTTC	CASSLVTGTGDYNEQFF
TRBV3-1/TRBV3-2	TRBJ2-1	.	.	TGTGCCAGCAGCCACCGACTCTCGTTGGCGAATGAGCAGTTCTTC	CASSHRLSLANEQFF
TRBV6-5	TRBJ2-7	.	.	TGTGCCAGCGTGGGGGTTGCCTACGAGCAGTACTTC	CASVGVAYEQYF
TRBV5-4	TRBJ2-3	.	.	TGTGCCAGCAGCTTGGATGACGCAGATACGCAGTATTTT	CASSLDDADTQYF
TRBV7-6	TRBJ2-3	.	.	TGTGCCAGCAGCTTAGGAGACAGGCAGTATTTT	CASSLGDRQYF
TRBV19	TRBJ2-1	TRBD2	.	TGTGCCAGTAGTATTCGGACTAGGTCCGGGAATGAGCAGTTCTTC	CASSIRTRSGNEQFF
TRBV19	TRBJ1-2	.	.	TGTGCCAGTACCACCGTTGAAGGGGGGAATGGCTACACCTTC	CASTTVEGGNGYTF
TRBV19	TRBJ1-4	.	.	TGTGCCAGTAGGGAAGGGGGGGCAACTAATGAAAAACTGTTTTTT	CASREGGATNEKLFF
TRBV28	TRBJ1-5	.	.	TGTGCCAGCAGTTTATTTCCGGGGGACAATCAGCCCCAGCATTTT	CASSLFPGDNQPQHF
TRBV6-5	TRBJ1-2	.	.	TGTGCCAGCAGTTACGGGGGGCACTATGGCTACACCTTC	CASSYGGHYGYTF
TRBV30	TRBJ2-7	.	.	TGTGCCTGGTCCCACACGGGGGACGAGCAGTACTTC	CAWSHTGDEQYF
TRBV9	TRBJ2-1	TRBD1	.	TGTGCCAGCAGCGCCGGGACAGAACTTTTTAATGAGCAGTTCTTC	CASSAGTELFNEQFF
TRBV18	TRBJ2-3	.	.	TGTGCCAGCTCCTCGGACTATGCAGATACGCAGTATTTT	CASSSDYADTQYF
TRBV19	TRBJ1-1	.	.	TGTGCCAGTTCAAAAAACAGGGACACTGAAGCTTTCTTT	CASSKNRDTEAFF
TRBV3-1/TRBV3-2	TRBJ2-1	.	once	TGTGCCAGCAGCCTCGTAGGCTCCTACAATGAGCAGTTCTTC	CASSLVGSYNEQFF
TRBV5-4	TRBJ1-6	TRBD1	.	TGTGCCAGCAGCAACACAGGGGAAAGGAGCAGTTCACCCCTCCACTTT	CASSNTGERSSSPLHF
TRBV28	TRBJ1-1	.	.	TGTGCCAGCCCACGAGCGAGGAACACTGAAGCTTTCTTT	CASPRARNTEAFF
TRBV12-3/TRBV12-4	TRBJ1-1	.	.	TGTGCCAGCAGAGGGATAAACACTGAAGCTTTCTTT	CASRGINTEAFF
TRBV5-1	TRBJ1-2	.	few	TGCGCCAGCAGTCAGTACGACGGGGGCCTCTATGGCTACACCTTC	CASSQYDGGLYGYTF
TRBV6-5	TRBJ2-5	.	.	TGTGCCAGCGCGACAGTCCAAGAGACCCAGTACTTC	CASATVQETQYF
TRBV28	TRBJ1-1	.	.	TGTGCCAGCAGTTTTGTCGGCACCGAGAACACTGAAGCTTTCTTT	CASSFVGTENTEAFF
TRBV19	TRBJ2-7	.	.	TGTGCCAGTAGTGTCAACAGCTACGAGCAGTACTTC	CASSVNSYEQYF
TRBV4-1	TRBJ1-1	TRBD1	.	TGCGCCAGCAGCCAAGATAAATCTAGGGACAGGGGAAACACTGAAGCTTTCTTT	CASSQDKSRDRGNTEAFF
TRBV28	TRBJ1-5	.	once	TGTGCCAGCAAAGGGGGAAGAACTGGCAATCAGCCCCAGCATTTT	CASKGGRTGNQPQHF
TRBV13	TRBJ2-3	.	.	TGTGCCAGCAGCTCCCCAAGCCCGGGGGGCACAGATACGCAGTATTTT	CASSSPSPGGTDTQYF
TRBV12-3/TRBV12-4	TRBJ2-1	.	.	TGTGCCAGCAGTTTCGAAGTAACCAATGAGCAGTTCTTC	CASSFEVTNEQFF
TRBV2	TRBJ1-2	.	few	TGTGCCAGCAGTGAAAATGGGACACCATCTGGCTACACCTTC	CASSENGTPSGYTF
TRBV4-2	TRBJ2-7	.	few	TGTGCCAGCAGCCAAACGACTAGTTACGAGCAGTACTTC	CASSQTTSYEQYF
TRBV10-3	TRBJ1-1	TRBD1	.	TGTGCCACCCATTCCGGGACAGGGGGCGGGAACACTGAAGCTTTCTTT	CATHSGTGGGNTEAFF
TRBV19	TRBJ2-1	TRBD2	few	TGTGCCAGTAGTAGCGGGAGATTTCCCCCCAATGAGCAGTTCTTC	CASSSGRFPPNEQFF
TRBV29-1	TRBJ2-7	.	.	TGCAGCTTTTCTTCAGGGGCCTACGAGCAGTACTTC	CSFSSGAYEQYF
TRBV6-5	TRBJ1-4	.	.	TGTGCCAGCAGTTACTCGGGGCCGGGCCCTAATGAAAAACTGTTTTTT	CASSYSGPGPNEKLFF
TRBV10-3	TRBJ1-3	.	.	TGTGCCATCAGGGACAGCTCTGGAAACACCATATATTTT	CAIRDSSGNTIYF
TRBV6-1	TRBJ2-7	TRBD2	once	TGTGCCAGCAGTGAAATGGGCGGGAGGGGCGACGAGCAGTACTTC	CASSEMGGRGDEQYF
TRBV10-2	TRBJ1-1	.	.	TGCGCCAGCAGTGAGTCAAGATTAATCACTGAAGCTTTCTTT	CASSESRLITEAFF
TRBV11-2	TRBJ1-1	.	.	TGTGCCAGCAGCTTAGAAGTAGGGGGACTGAACACTGAAGCTTTCTTT	CASSLEVGGLNTEAFF
TRBV9	TRBJ1-1	.	.	TGTGCCAGCAGCCCTAGGGTTGGCACTGAAGCTTTCTTT	CASSPRVGTEAFF
TRBV7-2	TRBJ2-2	.	.	TGTGCCAGCAGCTTAAAAAGGTTCACCGGGGAGCTGTTTTTT	CASSLKRFTGELFF
TRBV5-1	TRBJ2-7	TRBD2	.	TGCGCCAGCAGCTTCACTAGCGGGAGTTCAAACGAGCAGTACTTC	CASSFTSGSSNEQYF
TRBV29-1	TRBJ2-5	.	once	TGCAGCGTGGGGAAGGGGTCACAAGAGACCCAGTACTTC	CSVGKGSQETQYF
TRBV5-1	TRBJ2-3	.	once	TGCGCCAGCAGCCCCTTGCCCGCGGGAGGGACAGGGGATACGCAGTATTTT	CASSPLPAGGTGDTQYF
TRBV6-5	TRBJ1-5	.	.	TGTGCCAGCCGGGGGCCTGGCAATCAGCCCCAGCATTTT	CASRGPGNQPQHF
TRBV11-2	TRBJ2-7	.	.	TGTGCCAGCAGCCCGCTGTGGGGGATTAGCTCCTACGAGCAGTACTTC	CASSPLWGISSYEQYF
TRBV4-2	TRBJ1-5	TRBD1	.	TGTGCCAGCAGCCAAGAGGGCGCGGACAGGGGTCAGCCCCAGCATTTT	CASSQEGADRGQPQHF
TRBV7-3	TRBJ2-1	.	.	TGTGCCAGCAGCTTAAAAGCCGACCATGAGCAGTTCTTC	CASSLKADHEQFF
TRBV6-5	TRBJ1-3	.	.	TGTGCCAGCAGTCAGTCCCGGGGTGGAAACACCATATATTTT	CASSQSRGGNTIYF